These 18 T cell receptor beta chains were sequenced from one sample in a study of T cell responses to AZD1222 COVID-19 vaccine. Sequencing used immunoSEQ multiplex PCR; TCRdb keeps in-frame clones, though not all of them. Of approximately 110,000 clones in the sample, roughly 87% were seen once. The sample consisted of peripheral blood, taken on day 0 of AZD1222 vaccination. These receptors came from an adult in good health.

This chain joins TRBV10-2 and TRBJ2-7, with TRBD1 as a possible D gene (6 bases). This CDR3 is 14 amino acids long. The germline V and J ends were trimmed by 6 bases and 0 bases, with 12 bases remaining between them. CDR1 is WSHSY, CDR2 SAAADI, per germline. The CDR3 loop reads CASSAGTPSYEQYF. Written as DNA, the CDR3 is TGCGCCAGCAGCGCCGGGACACCCTCCTACGAGCAGTACTTC.

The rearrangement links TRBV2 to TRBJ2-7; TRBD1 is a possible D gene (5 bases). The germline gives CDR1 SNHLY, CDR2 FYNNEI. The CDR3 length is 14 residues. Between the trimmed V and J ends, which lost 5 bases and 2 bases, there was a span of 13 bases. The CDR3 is CASSPQGGPYEQYF. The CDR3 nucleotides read TGTGCCAGCAGTCCCCAGGGCGGACCCTACGAGCAGTACTTC.

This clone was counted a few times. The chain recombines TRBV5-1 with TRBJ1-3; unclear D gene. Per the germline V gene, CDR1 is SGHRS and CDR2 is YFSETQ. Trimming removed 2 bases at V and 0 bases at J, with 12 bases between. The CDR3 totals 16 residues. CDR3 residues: CASSFYTVSSGNTIYF. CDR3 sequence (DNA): TGCGCCAGCAGCTTTTACACAGTGAGCTCTGGAAACACCATATATTTT.

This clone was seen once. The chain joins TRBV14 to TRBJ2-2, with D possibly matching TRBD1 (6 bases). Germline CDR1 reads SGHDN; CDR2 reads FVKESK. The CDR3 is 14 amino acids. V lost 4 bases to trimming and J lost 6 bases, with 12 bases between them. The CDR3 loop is CASSLLTGPGELFF. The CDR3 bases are TGTGCCAGCAGCCTACTTACAGGGCCCGGGGAGCTGTTTTTT.

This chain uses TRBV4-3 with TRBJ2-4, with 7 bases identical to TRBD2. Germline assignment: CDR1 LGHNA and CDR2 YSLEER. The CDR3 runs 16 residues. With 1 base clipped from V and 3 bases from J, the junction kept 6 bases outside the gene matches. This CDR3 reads CASSQGWPGGKNIQYF. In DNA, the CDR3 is TGCGCCAGCAGCCAAGGGTGGCCGGGAGGCAAAAACATTCAGTACTTC.

CDR3 loop: CASSTRDRSYGYTF. In nucleotides, the CDR3 is TGTGCCAGCAGCACCCGGGACAGGAGCTATGGCTACACCTTC. The genes are TRBV7-2 and TRBJ1-2, with TRBD1 identical over 8 bases. CDR1 and CDR2 from the germline V gene are SGHTA and FQGNSA. This CDR3 contains 14 residues. V was pared by 5 bases and J by 4 bases, with 6 bases of the junction left unmatched.

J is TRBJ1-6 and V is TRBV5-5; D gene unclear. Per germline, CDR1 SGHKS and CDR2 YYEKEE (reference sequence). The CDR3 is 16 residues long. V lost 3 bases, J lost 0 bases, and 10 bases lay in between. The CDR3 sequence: CASSSRLSSYNSPLHF. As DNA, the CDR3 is TGTGCCAGCAGCTCGAGATTGAGCTCCTATAATTCACCCCTCCACTTT.

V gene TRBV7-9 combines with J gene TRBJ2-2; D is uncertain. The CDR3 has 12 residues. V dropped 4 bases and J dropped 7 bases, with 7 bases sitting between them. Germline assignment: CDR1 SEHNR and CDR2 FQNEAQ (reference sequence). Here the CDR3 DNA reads TGTGCCAGCAGCTCTTGGGACGGGGAGCTGTTTTTT. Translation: CASSSWDGELFF.

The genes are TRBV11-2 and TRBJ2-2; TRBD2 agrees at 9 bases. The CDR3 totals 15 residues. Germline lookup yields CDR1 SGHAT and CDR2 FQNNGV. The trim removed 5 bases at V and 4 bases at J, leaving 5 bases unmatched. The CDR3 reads CASSPAGGGTGELFF. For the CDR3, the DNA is TGTGCCAGCAGCCCCGCGGGAGGGGGCACCGGGGAGCTGTTTTTT.

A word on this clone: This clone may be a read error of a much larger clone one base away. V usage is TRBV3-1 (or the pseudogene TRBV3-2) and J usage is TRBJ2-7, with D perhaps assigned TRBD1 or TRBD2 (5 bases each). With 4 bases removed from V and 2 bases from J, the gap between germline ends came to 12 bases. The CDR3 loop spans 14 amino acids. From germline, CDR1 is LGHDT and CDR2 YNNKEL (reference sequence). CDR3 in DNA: TGTGCCAGCAGCCTCCGGGACGGGACCTACGAGCAGTACTTC. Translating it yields CASSLRDGTYEQYF.

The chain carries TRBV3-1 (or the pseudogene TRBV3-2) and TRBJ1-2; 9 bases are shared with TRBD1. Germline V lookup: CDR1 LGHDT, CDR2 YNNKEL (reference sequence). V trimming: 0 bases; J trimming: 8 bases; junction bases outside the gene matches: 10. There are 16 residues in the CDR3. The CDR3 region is CASSQDGTGSSFGYTF. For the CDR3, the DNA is TGTGCCAGCAGCCAAGATGGGACAGGGTCCTCTTTCGGCTACACCTTC.

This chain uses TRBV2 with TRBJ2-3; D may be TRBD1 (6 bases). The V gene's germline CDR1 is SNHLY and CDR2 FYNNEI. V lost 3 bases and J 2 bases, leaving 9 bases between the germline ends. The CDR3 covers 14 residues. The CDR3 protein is CASSEGAPTDTQYF. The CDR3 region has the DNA TGTGCCAGCAGTGAGGGGGCTCCCACAGATACGCAGTATTTT. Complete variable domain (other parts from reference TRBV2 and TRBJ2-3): EPEVTQTPSHQVTQMGQEVILRCVPISNHLYFYWYRQILGQKVEFLVSFYNNEISEKSEIFDDQFSVERPDGSNFTLKIRSTKLEDSAMYFCASSEGAPTDTQYFGPGTRLTVL.

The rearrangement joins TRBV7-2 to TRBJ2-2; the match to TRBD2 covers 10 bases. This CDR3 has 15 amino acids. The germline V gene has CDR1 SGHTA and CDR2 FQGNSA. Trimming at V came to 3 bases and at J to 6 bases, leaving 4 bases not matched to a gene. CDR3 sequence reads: CASSFILAGPGELFF. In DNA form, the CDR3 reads TGTGCCAGCAGCTTTATACTAGCGGGGCCCGGGGAGCTGTTTTTT.

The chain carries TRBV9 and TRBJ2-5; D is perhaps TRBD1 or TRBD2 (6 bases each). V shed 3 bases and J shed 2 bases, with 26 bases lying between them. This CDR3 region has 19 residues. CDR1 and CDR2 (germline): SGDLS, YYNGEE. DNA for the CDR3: TGTGCCAGCAGCGCGGGCCGGTGGGGGGAGCAGGGGATACAAGAGACCCAGTACTTC. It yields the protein CASSAGRWGEQGIQETQYF. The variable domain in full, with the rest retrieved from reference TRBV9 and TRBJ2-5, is DSGVTQTPKHLITATGQRVTLRCSPRSGDLSVYWYQQSLDQGLQFLIQYYNGEERAKGNILERFSAQQFPDLHSELNLSSLELGDSALYFCASSAGRWGEQGIQETQYFGPGTRLLVL.

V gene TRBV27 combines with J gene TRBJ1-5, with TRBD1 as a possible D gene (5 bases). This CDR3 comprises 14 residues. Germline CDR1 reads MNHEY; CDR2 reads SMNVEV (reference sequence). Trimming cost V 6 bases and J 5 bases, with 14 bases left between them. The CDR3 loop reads CASSLRLGDQPQHF. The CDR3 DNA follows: TGTGCCAGCAGCTTAAGGCTAGGGGATCAGCCCCAGCATTTT.

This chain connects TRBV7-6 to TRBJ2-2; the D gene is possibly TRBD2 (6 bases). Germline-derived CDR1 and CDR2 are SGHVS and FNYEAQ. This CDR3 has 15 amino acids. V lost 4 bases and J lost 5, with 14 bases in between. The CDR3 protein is CASSSQGTSTGELFF. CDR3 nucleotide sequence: TGTGCCAGCAGCTCCCAAGGGACTTCAACCGGGGAGCTGTTTTTT.

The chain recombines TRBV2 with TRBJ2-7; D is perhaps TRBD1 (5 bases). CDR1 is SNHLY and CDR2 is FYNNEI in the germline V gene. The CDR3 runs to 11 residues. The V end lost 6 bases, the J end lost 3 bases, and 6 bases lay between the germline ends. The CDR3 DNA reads TGTGCCAGCAGACAGGTCTACGAGCAGTACTTC. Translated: CASRQVYEQYF.

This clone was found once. CDR3 amino acids: CASSPGTGGAEAFF. The CDR3 DNA is TGTGCCAGCAGTCCCGGGACAGGGGGTGCTGAAGCTTTCTTT. The rearrangement uses TRBV25-1 and TRBJ1-1; 11 nucleotides match TRBD1. The CDR3 spans 14 residues. Germline values: CDR1 MGHDK, CDR2 SYGVNS. Germline trimming cut 5 bases from V and 6 bases from J; bases unmatched to any gene: 5.